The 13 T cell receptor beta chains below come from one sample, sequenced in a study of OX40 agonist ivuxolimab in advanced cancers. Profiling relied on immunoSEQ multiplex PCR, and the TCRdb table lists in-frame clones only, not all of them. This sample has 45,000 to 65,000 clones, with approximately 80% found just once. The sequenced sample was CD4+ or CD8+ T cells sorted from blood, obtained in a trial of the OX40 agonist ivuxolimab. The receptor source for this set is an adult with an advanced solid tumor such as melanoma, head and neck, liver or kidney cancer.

This chain's CDR3 is CASSLVGRVNTEAFF. The CDR3 DNA reads TGCGCCAGCAGCTTGGTAGGCAGGGTAAACACTGAAGCTTTCTTT. This chain connects TRBV5-1 to TRBJ1-1; the D gene is possibly TRBD1 (5 bases). This CDR3 has 15 amino acids. Trimming took off 0 bases at V and 2 bases at J, with 11 bases between the two ends. Germline lookup yields CDR1 SGHRS and CDR2 YFSETQ.

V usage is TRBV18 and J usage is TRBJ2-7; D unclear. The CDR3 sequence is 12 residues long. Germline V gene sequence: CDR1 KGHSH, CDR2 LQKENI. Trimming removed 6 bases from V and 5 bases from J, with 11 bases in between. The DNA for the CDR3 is TGTGCCAGCTCGTCCGACGGACACGAGCAGTACTTC. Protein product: CASSSDGHEQYF.

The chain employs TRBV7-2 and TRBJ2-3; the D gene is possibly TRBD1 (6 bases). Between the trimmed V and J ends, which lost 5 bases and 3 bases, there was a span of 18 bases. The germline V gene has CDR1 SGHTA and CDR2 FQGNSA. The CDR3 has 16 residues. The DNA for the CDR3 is TGTGCCAGCAGCAACCGGGACATTGCAGGGACAGATACGCAGTATTTT. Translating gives CASSNRDIAGTDTQYF.

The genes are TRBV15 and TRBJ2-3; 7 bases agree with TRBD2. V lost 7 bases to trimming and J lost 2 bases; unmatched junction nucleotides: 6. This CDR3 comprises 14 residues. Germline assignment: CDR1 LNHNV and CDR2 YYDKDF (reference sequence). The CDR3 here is CATTAGGVTDTQYF. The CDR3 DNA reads TGTGCCACCACCGCTGGGGGGGTCACAGATACGCAGTATTTT.

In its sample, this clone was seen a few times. This CDR3 is CASSLVMGNTEAFF. The CDR3 nucleotides read TGTGCCAGCAGCTTAGTCATGGGGAACACTGAAGCTTTCTTT. The V call is TRBV7-8, the J call TRBJ1-1, with D hard to call. The CDR3 length is 14 residues. Trimming removed 1 base from V and 1 base from J, with 7 bases in between. Germline CDR1 reads SGHVS; CDR2 reads FQNEAQ.

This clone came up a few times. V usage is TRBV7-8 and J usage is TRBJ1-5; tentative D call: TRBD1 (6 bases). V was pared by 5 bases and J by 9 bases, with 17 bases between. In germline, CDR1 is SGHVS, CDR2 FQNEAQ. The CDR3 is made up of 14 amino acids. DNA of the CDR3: TGTGCCAGCAGCCCGGGGGACATTCGGCGGCCCCAGCATTTT. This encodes CASSPGDIRRPQHF.

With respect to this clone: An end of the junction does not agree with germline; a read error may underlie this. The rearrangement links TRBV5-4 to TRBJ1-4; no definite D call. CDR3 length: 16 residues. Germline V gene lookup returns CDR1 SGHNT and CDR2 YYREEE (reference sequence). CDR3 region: CASSQGLTTTNEKLFF. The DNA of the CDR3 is TGCGCCAGCAGCCAAGGGCTTACAACAACTAATGAAAAACTGTTTTTT.

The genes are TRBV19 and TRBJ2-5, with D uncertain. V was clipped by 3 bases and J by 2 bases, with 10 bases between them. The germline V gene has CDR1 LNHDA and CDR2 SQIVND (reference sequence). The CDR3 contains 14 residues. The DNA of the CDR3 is TGTGCCAGTAGTATGGAGCACAGTCAAGAGACCCAGTACTTC. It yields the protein CASSMEHSQETQYF.

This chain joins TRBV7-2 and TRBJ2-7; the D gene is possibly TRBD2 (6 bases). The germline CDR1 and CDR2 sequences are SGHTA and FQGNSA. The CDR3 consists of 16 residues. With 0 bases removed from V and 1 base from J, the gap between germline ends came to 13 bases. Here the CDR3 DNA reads TGTGCCAGCAGCTTAGCGCGGCTAGCGTCGTCCTACGAGCAGTACTTC. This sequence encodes CASSLARLASSYEQYF.

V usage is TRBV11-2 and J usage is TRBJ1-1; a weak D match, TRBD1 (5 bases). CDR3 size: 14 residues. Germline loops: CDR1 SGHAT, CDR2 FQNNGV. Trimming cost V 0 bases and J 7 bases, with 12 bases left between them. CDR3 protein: CASSLDLGRDEAFF. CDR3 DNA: TGTGCCAGCAGCTTAGATCTCGGCAGGGATGAAGCTTTCTTT.

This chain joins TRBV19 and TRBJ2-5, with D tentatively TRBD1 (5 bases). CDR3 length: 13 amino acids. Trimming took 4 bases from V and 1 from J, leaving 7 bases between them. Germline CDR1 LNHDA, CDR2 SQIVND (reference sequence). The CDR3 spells CASSTTVQETQYF. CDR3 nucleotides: TGTGCCAGTAGTACGACAGTCCAAGAGACCCAGTACTTC.

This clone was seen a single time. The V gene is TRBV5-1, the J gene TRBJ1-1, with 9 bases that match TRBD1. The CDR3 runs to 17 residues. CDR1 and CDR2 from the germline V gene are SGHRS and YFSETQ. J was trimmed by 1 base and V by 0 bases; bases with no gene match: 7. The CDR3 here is CASSLVRTGAWNTEAFF. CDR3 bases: TGCGCCAGCAGCTTGGTTAGGACAGGGGCTTGGAACACTGAAGCTTTCTTT.

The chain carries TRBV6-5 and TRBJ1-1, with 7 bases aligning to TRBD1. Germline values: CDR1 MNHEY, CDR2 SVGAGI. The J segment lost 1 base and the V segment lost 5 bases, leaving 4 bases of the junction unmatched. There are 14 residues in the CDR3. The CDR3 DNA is TGTGCCAGCAGTAACAGGGGTTGGAACACTGAAGCTTTCTTT. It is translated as CASSNRGWNTEAFF.